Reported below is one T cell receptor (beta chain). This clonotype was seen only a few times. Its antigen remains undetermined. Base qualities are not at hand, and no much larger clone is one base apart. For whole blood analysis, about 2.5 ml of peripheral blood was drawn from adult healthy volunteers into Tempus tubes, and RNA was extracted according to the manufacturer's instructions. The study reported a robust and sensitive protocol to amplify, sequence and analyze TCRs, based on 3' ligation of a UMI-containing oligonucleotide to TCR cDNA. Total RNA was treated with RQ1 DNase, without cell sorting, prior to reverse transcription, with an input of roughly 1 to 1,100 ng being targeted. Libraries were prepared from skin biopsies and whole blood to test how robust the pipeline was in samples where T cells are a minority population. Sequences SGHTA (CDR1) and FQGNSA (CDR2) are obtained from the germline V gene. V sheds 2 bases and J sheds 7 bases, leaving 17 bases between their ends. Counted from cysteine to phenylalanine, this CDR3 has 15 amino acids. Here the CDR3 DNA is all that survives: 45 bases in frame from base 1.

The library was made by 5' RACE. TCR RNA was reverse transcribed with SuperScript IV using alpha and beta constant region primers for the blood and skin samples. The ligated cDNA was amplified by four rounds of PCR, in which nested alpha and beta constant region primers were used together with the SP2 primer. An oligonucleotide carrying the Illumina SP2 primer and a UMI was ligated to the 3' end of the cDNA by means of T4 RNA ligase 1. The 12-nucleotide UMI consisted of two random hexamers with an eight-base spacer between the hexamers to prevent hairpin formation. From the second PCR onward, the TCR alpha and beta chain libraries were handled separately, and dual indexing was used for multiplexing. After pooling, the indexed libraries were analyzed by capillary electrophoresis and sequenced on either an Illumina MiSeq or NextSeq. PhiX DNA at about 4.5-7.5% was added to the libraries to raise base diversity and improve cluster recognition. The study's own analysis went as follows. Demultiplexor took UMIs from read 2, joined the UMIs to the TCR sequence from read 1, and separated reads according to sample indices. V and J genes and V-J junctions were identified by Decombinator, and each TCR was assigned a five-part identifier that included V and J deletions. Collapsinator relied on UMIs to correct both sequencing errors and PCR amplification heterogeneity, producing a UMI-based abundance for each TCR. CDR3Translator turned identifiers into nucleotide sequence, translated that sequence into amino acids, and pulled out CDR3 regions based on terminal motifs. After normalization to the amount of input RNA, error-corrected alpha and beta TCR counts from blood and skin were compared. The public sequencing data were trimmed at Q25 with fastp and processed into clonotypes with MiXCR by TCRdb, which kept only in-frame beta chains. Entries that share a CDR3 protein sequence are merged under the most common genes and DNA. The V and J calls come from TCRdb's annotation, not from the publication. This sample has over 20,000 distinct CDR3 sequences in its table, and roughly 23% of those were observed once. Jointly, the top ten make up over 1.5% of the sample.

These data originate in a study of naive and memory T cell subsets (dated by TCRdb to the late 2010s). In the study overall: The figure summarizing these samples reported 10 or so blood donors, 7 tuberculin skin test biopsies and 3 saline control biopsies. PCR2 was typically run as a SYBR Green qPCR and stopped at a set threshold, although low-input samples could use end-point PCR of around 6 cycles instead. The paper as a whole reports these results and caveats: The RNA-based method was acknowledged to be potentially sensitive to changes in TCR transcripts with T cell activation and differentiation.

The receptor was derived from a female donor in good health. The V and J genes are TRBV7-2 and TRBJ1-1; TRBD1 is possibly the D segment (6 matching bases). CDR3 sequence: CASSLLETGGSEAFF. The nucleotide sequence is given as TGTGCCAGCAGCTTACTCGAGACAGGAGGAAGTGAAGCTTTCTTT.